Each of the 20 T cell receptor beta chains below was sequenced from the same sample in a study of blood T cell repertoires in COVID-19. Only in-frame clones appear in the TCRdb table, and some are missing; sequencing was by immunoSEQ multiplex PCR. The repertoire consists of some 150,000 clones, with approximately 83% occurring once and the leading ten covering roughly 29%. Sequencing input: peripheral blood. Receptors originate from a woman aged 60-75 years with acute or convalescent COVID-19.

The chain has TRBV4-1 and TRBJ2-3; TRBD1 agrees at 12 bases. CDR3 size: 17 residues. V lost 0 bases and J lost 4; bases outside the gene matches: 5. CDR1 is MGHRA, CDR2 YSYEKL, per germline. In DNA form, the CDR3 reads TGCGCCAGCAGCCAAGATCTGGGACAGGGGGCGGCAGATACGCAGTATTTT. Encoded protein: CASSQDLGQGAADTQYF.

The CDR3 DNA sequence: TGTGCCAGCAGCGTAGAGGGGGACGAGCAGTACTTC. This encodes CASSVEGDEQYF. V usage is TRBV9 and J usage is TRBJ2-7, with D perhaps TRBD1 (6 bases). This CDR3 contains 12 residues. Trimming shortened V by 0 bases and J by 5 bases, and 6 bases separated the two germline ends. CDR1 and CDR2 (germline): SGDLS, YYNGEE.

A word on this clone: The germline gene is not matched at one end of the junction; a read error may be the cause. The chain links TRBV6-5 to TRBJ1-2; no definite D call. The CDR3 length is 14 residues. The germline gives CDR1 MNHEY, CDR2 SVGAGI. Here the CDR3 DNA reads TGTGCCAGCAGTCTAGACTCGGTCCAAAAGAAGGTTTCCTTC. Translating it yields CASSLDSVQKKVSF.

In its sample, this clone was seen a few times. This chain links TRBV28 with TRBJ2-7; 7 bases match TRBD1. The ends lost 7 bases at V and 3 bases at J; junction bases unmatched: 9. This CDR3 is 14 amino acids long. The V gene's germline CDR1 is MDHEN and CDR2 SYDVKM. This CDR3 is CASIGTAPGYEQYV. CDR3 DNA sequence: TGTGCCAGCATCGGGACAGCACCAGGCTACGAGCAGTACGTC.

J is TRBJ2-4 and V is TRBV6-6; 15 bases are shared with TRBD2. The CDR3 spans 17 residues. Germline V CDR1 and CDR2: MNHNY, SVGAGI (reference sequence). Trimming took 5 bases from V and 4 from J; bases not matched to a gene: 6. The CDR3 nucleotides read TGTGCCAGCAGTCCCGGACTAGCGGGGGGGGTTAAAAACATTCAGTACTTC. Its translation: CASSPGLAGGVKNIQYF.

The DNA for the CDR3 is TGTGCCAGCAGCCAAGCAGTTTCTGAAGCTTTCTTT. Translation: CASSQAVSEAFF. This rearrangement joins TRBV4-2 to TRBJ1-1; D unresolved. The CDR3 has 12 residues. CDR1 is LGHNA, CDR2 YNFKEQ, per germline. Trimming left V 1 base short and J 6 bases short, with 6 bases between.

The chain employs TRBV9 and TRBJ1-1; TRBD1 matches at 7 bases. The CDR3 spans 14 residues. In germline, CDR1 is SGDLS, CDR2 YYNGEE. V dropped 7 bases and J dropped 1; count of bases not matched to a gene: 7. The DNA of the CDR3 is TGTGCCAGCGGAGGACAGGTTGGGAACACTGAAGCTTTCTTT. Residues: CASGGQVGNTEAFF.

V gene TRBV18 combines with J gene TRBJ1-4; possibly TRBD1 for D (6 bases). CDR3 size: 15 residues. CDR1 KGHSH and CDR2 LQKENI come from the germline V gene. Here the CDR3 reads CATAQADRFNEKLFF. CDR3 DNA: TGTGCTACAGCTCAGGCGGACAGATTTAATGAAAAACTGTTTTTT. The full variable domain, in which reference TRBV18 and TRBJ1-4 provide the parts outside the CDR3, is NAGVMQNPRHLVRRRGQEARLRCSPMKGHSHVYWYRQLPEEGLKFMVYLQKENIIDESGMPKERFSAEFPKEGPSILRIQQVVRGDSAAYFCATAQADRFNEKLFFGSGTQLSVL.

V usage is TRBV5-6 and J usage is TRBJ2-3; 9 bases agree with TRBD2. The CDR3 contains 16 residues. The trim removed 0 bases at V and 1 base at J, leaving 3 bases unmatched. Germline CDR1 is SGHDT and CDR2 is YYEEEE. The CDR3 DNA is TGTGCCAGCAGCTTGGAGCGGGGGGCAGGCACAGATACGCAGTATTTT. It encodes CASSLERGAGTDTQYF. Full variable domain (missing parts from reference TRBV5-6 and TRBJ2-3): DAGVTQSPTHLIKTRGQQVTLRCSPKSGHDTVSWYQQALGQGPQFIFQYYEEEERQRGNFPDRFSGHQFPNYSSELNVNALLLGDSALYLCASSLERGAGTDTQYFGPGTRLTVL.

This chain uses TRBV3-1 (or the pseudogene TRBV3-2) with TRBJ1-1, with 9 bases matching TRBD1. This CDR3 has 16 residues. V shed 4 bases, J shed 1 base, and the junction held 7 bases outside the gene matches. The V gene's germline CDR1 is LGHDT and CDR2 YNNKEL (reference sequence). The CDR3 nucleotides are TGTGCCAGCAGCCCCGGTACAGGGGGCTCGAACACTGAAGCTTTCTTT. Residues: CASSPGTGGSNTEAFF.

The rearrangement joins TRBV4-1 to TRBJ2-5; TRBD1 matches at 10 bases. V shed 3 bases, J shed 6 bases, and the junction held 4 bases outside the gene matches. The germline V gene encodes CDR1 MGHRA and CDR2 YSYEKL. The CDR3 is made up of 14 amino acids. The CDR3 reads CASSQRDRGKTQYF. CDR3 nucleotide sequence: TGCGCCAGCAGCCAGAGGGACAGGGGAAAGACCCAGTACTTC.

The chain links TRBV7-9 to TRBJ2-3; 9 nucleotides line up with TRBD2. The CDR3 totals 17 residues. Germline CDR1 is SEHNR and CDR2 is FQNEAQ (reference sequence). Unmatched junction bases numbered 11, after V lost 4 bases and J lost 3 bases. DNA for the CDR3: TGTGCCAGCAGCTACCCCACGCGGGGGGGCCGTACAGATACGCAGTATTTT. Residues: CASSYPTRGGRTDTQYF. The full variable domain, its missing parts supplied by reference TRBV7-9 and TRBJ2-3, is DTGVSQNPRHKITKRGQNVTFRCDPISEHNRLYWYRQTLGQGPEFLTYFQNEAQLEKSRLLSDRFSAERPKGSFSTLEIQRTEQGDSAMYLCASSYPTRGGRTDTQYFGPGTRLTVL.

CDR3 sequence (DNA): TGTGCCAGCAGGGGGCTCCATGAAAAACTGTTTTTT. This codes for CASRGLHEKLFF. This chain uses TRBV6-5 with TRBJ1-4, with D perhaps matching TRBD1 (5 bases). V gave up 6 bases and J gave up 6 bases, with 8 bases separating them. Germline V gene sequence: CDR1 MNHEY, CDR2 SVGAGI. The CDR3 runs to 12 residues.

The CDR3 coding sequence is TGTGCCAGCAGCATCAAGGGGGGGTTCGACGAGCAGTACTTC. This gives the protein CASSIKGGFDEQYF. V is TRBV5-4 and J is TRBJ2-7; possibly TRBD2 for D (7 bases). The germline V gene has CDR1 SGHNT and CDR2 YYREEE (reference sequence). V was shortened by 4 bases and J by 5 bases, with 16 bases between the two germline ends. The CDR3 totals 14 residues.

The CDR3, as DNA: TGTGCCAGCCACAGGGCGAATCAGCCCCAGCATTTT. Translating gives CASHRANQPQHF. The chain combines TRBV2 with TRBJ1-5; weak D call: TRBD1 (6 bases). There are 12 residues in the CDR3. V lost 8 bases and J 4 bases, leaving 9 bases between the germline ends. Germline lookup yields CDR1 SNHLY and CDR2 FYNNEI.

The chain couples TRBV5-1 to TRBJ1-6; a possible D gene is TRBD1 (5 bases). From germline, CDR1 is SGHRS and CDR2 YFSETQ. The CDR3 contains 14 residues. The V end lost 5 bases, the J end lost 5 bases, and 11 bases lay between the germline ends. CDR3 DNA sequence: TGCGCCAGCAGGAGTCAGGGTGATAATTCACCCCTCCACTTT. As protein: CASRSQGDNSPLHF.

J is TRBJ1-6 and V is TRBV25-1; 7 nucleotides align to TRBD1. Looked up from germline, CDR1 is MGHDK and CDR2 is SYGVNS. V lost 8 bases to trimming and J lost 9 bases; unmatched junction nucleotides: 4. The CDR3 is 12 residues long. The CDR3 here is CASGQAISPLHF. The CDR3 DNA reads TGTGCCAGCGGACAGGCCATTTCACCCCTCCACTTT.

The CDR3 DNA is TGTGCCAGTAGTCAACGACAGGGCCAAGAGACCCAGTACTTC. Its protein product is CASSQRQGQETQYF. The genes are TRBV19 and TRBJ2-5, with 7 bases lining up with TRBD1. Germline loops: CDR1 LNHDA, CDR2 SQIVND (reference sequence). This CDR3 region has 14 residues. The junction had 4 bases not matched to a gene; V was cut back by 5 bases and J by 1 base.

In its sample, this clone was seen once. V is TRBV7-8 and J is TRBJ2-5, with 12 bases identical to TRBD2. The CDR3 spans 16 residues. The V gene end was trimmed by 7 bases and the J gene end by 4 bases; junction bases not matched to a gene: 10. The germline CDR1 and CDR2 sequences are SGHVS and FQNEAQ. CDR3: CASTGTGLAGRETQYF. In DNA form, the CDR3 reads TGTGCCAGCACTGGAACCGGACTAGCGGGGCGAGAGACCCAGTACTTC.

The chain carries TRBV11-2 and TRBJ2-7; the D is unclear. The V gene's germline CDR1 is SGHAT and CDR2 FQNNGV. The CDR3 has 13 residues. Trimming stripped 3 bases from V and 6 bases from J, with 12 bases between. The DNA for the CDR3 is TGTGCCAGCAGCTTCCGACTCAACTTCGAGCAGTACTTC. Translating it yields CASSFRLNFEQYF.